Presented here are 2 T cell receptor beta chains from one specimen sequenced in a study of regulatory T cells in long-lasting Graves disease. Time point denoted: persistent/refractory GD, antithyroid drugs over 5 years with positive TRAb. Generation of the TCR library employed RNA extracted from PBMCs. TCR beta libraries were built with iRepertoire HTBI primers and Arm-PCR of CDR3 regions. TCRdb analysed the multiplex PCR reads with MiXCR anew, one entry per CDR3 protein. In the table there are 450,000 or so distinct CDR3 sequences, 20% to 25% of which are singletons. Specimen: peripheral blood mononuclear cells (PBMCs), collected when the disease was refractory, from a patient treated with antithyroid drugs. Receptors were obtained from a female donor with Graves disease.

This chain links TRBV20-1 with TRBJ2-1; D unresolved. CDR1 is DFQATT, CDR2 SNEGSKA, per germline (reference sequence). V lost 1 base, J lost 0 bases, and 7 bases lay in between. The length of the CDR3 is 14 residues. The CDR3 region is CSARVTSSYNEQFF. In DNA, the CDR3 is TGCAGTGCTAGAGTCACAAGCTCCTACAATGAGCAGTTCTTC.

This clonotype was observed many times. V is TRBV28 and J is TRBJ2-2; D is unresolved. Per germline, CDR1 MDHEN and CDR2 SYDVKM. CDR3 size: 13 residues. Trimming left V 6 bases short and J 2 bases short, with 7 bases between. CDR3: CASSLLNTGELFF. The CDR3 DNA is TGTGCCAGCAGCTTACTTAACACCGGGGAGCTGTTTTTT.